This TCR beta chain came from a study of identical twins. CDR3 length equals 19 residues. V lost 2 bases to trimming and J lost 1 base; unmatched junction nucleotides: 13. CDR1 is SGHDT and CDR2 is YYEEEE in the germline V gene. This clonotype has only a few counts. One entry per CDR3 protein, called by TCRdb with MiXCR from the 5' RACE reads. The sample holds hundreds of thousands of distinct CDR3 sequences, approximately 22% seen once. These records were also assigned to another study, of T cells expressing NK-cell markers. From that paper: Similarly, these clonotypes led the CD3+CD56-NKG2C+ fraction as well in several donors.

Sequencing was done on a sample of PBMCs. The clonotype was recovered from a woman younger than 35 in good health. The chain recombines TRBV5-6 with TRBJ2-3; 10 bases are shared with TRBD2. As DNA, the CDR3 is TGTGCCAGCAGCTTCCCCCCAGCGGGAGGGGATTGGGGCACAGATACGCAGTATTTT. Translating it yields CASSFPPAGGDWGTDTQYF.